Sequencing of this T cell receptor (beta chain) was carried out in a study of T cells in Graves' hyperthyroidism and ophthalmopathy. Background on the study: Any treatment followed the collection of peripheral blood at initial diagnosis.

Study-level findings and limits: Ophthalmopathy stood apart from stable hyperthyroidism in a 13 V-J model.

V dropped 4 bases and J dropped 7 bases, with 13 bases sitting between them. The CDR3 sequence is 13 residues long. Germline V gene data show CDR1 as SEHNR and CDR2 as FQNEAQ (reference sequence). This clonotype was picked up many times. No antigen is known for it. Initially, at the first diagnosis of hyperthyroidism and before any ophthalmopathy symptoms, blood was sampled. Amplification of TCR beta CDR3 regions used RNA as the template. TCR CDR3 regions were first amplified by RT-PCR with HTBI primers. One entry per CDR3 protein results from TCRdb running MiXCR on the multiplex PCR reads. The sample holds fewer than 400,000 distinct CDR3 sequences, about 15% seen once.

The sequence derives from a young woman with Graves' hyperthyroidism that later progressed to Graves' ophthalmopathy. Input material: blood. The J gene is TRBJ1-2, the V gene TRBV7-9; D call uncertain. In DNA form, the CDR3 reads TGTGCCAGCAGCTCCTTAAGGATTGGTGGCTACACCTTC. It encodes CASSSLRIGGYTF.